This T cell receptor beta chain was sequenced during a study of blood T cell repertoires in COVID-19. Study summary: Sites in the United States, Italy and Spain provided acute and convalescent COVID-19 samples. Sample material is recorded as cDNA or gDNA derived from T cells, B-cell-depleted T cells, or PBMCs.

In the original analysis: Reference gene primer amplification yielded estimated nucleated cell counts. Profiled with immunoSEQ multiplex PCR; TCRdb holds only in-frame clones, not every one. V and J calls plus clone size are reproduced from that table; the DNA served to infer D and trimming. The sample lists approximately 280,000 clones; about nine tenths were seen once. This receptor was obtained from an older woman with acute or convalescent COVID-19. What was sequenced was peripheral blood.

Here the CDR3 DNA reads TGTGCCAGCAGGGCCGGGACAGGGGGCAACGAGCAGTACTTC. Translating gives CASRAGTGGNEQYF. The J gene is TRBJ2-7, the V gene TRBV5-4, with 12 positions matching TRBD1. V shed 5 bases and J 5 bases; nucleotides not matched to a gene: 5. The CDR3 sequence is 14 residues long. Germline loops: CDR1 SGHNT, CDR2 YYREEE (reference sequence).